The clone carrying this T cell receptor beta chain was counted once. Its antigen is undetermined. The sample is drawn from a study of T cell responses to AZD1222 COVID-19 vaccine. Germline loops: CDR1 SQVTM, CDR2 ANQGSEA. V was trimmed by 4 bases and J by 5 bases, leaving 6 bases between them. This CDR3 region has 11 residues. Assay used: immunoSEQ multiplex PCR; TCRdb lists only in-frame clones, some missing. The sample includes 100,000 to 150,000 clones, more than 75% seen only once; the top ten take less than 1.3%. Study-wide findings and caveats: Spike-specific TCR repertoires showed rising breadth and depth after two AZD1222 doses.

This specimen consisted of peripheral blood, obtained 28 days after the second AZD1222 dose. This chain joins TRBV29-1 and TRBJ2-1, with a weak D call TRBD1 (5 bases). This clonotype was obtained from an adult who received the AZD1222 COVID-19 vaccine. The CDR3 sequence is CSVGQNNEQFF. The DNA for the CDR3 is TGCAGCGTTGGACAGAACAATGAGCAGTTCTTC.